This T cell receptor beta chain appears in the sequencing data of a study of identifying expanded T cells in peripheral blood (dated by TCRdb to the late 2010s). Notes on the research overall: Technical replicates were generated by sequencing separate aliquots of the same genomic DNA pool, with four replicates compared pairwise. Beyond this particular receptor, the publication reports: The beta-binomial model significantly reduced the number of clones called differentially abundant and the false-positive rate across all healthy-donor time intervals. Between technical replicates the binomial model flagged around 1.3 differentially abundant clones, whereas over about 2 weeks the binomial model flagged about 15 and over roughly 4 weeks approximately 20. The authors expected that over much longer intervals, such as months to years, biological variance in healthy repertoires might increase even further. Across all healthy donors, variance in clone template counts between approximately 2-week samples was found to increase significantly with total template count.

No immune events such as infections were documented for the healthy donors during the collection period. Blood repertoires from healthy donors were used as a training cohort for calibrating time-dependent variance in a beta-binomial model of differential abundance of T-cell clones. The training cohort included around 10 healthy donors, of whom 3 were female and 7 were male. The donors were between roughly 25 and 64 years old, with an average age of roughly 40 years. Whole blood was collected from each healthy donor at three time points spaced about 14 days apart and obtained from a commercial supplier. For immunosequencing, genomic DNA was extracted from whole blood that had not been sorted. Remarks on this clone: Its recognized antigen is unknown. It has no much larger one-base neighbor in the sample; base qualities were not kept.

The immunoSEQ Assay, which uses bias-controlled multiplex PCR amplification of genomic DNA, was used to profile TCRbeta CDR3 regions. The authors processed their data as follows. To quantify the absolute abundance of each unique TCRbeta CDR3 region, the sequences were collapsed and filtered. Differential abundance was assessed using a binomial (Fisher-equivalent) model and a beta-binomial model in which time-dependent variance fitted from healthy donors was added. Clones with fewer than 5 combined templates were removed, and a clone was called differentially abundant if the clone's Benjamini-Hochberg FDR was below 0.01. Beta-binomial variance was modeled as a function of total template count across the two samples using the form v = (b*log(k)+a)^2. Drawn from immuneACCESS, this table holds only the in-frame rearrangements with V and J called that TCRdb kept. Clones are partly lost; checked studies trace under half to an unresolved V gene and leave the rest unexplained. Clonal size and the V and J genes are those of that table, whereas D and trimming came from the DNA. The table for this sample lists under 120,000 clones; roughly 89% of them were counted only once. The top ten clones comprise 15% to 20% of the sample.

From its cysteine to its phenylalanine, the CDR3 spans 13 amino acids. Of all the DNA, just the CDR3 is kept, 39 bases in frame from base 1. The germline V gene specifies SGHDT as CDR1 and YYEEEE as CDR2. Trimming takes 0 bases from V and 7 bases from J, and the germline ends sit 10 bases apart. This receptor was identified in a person aged 18 to 70 in good health. The chain was built from TRBV5-6 and TRBJ1-1; a confident D gene designation cannot be given. The sequencing input was blood. CDR3 region: CASSLGSGFEAFF. The sequence in DNA is TGTGCCAGCAGCTTGGGCAGTGGGTTTGAAGCTTTCTTT.